A single sample is the source of the 19 T cell receptor beta chains below, sequenced in a study of glioma-infiltrating T cells after dendritic cell vaccination. TCRdb's table, derived via immunoSEQ multiplex PCR, lists solely in-frame clones and lacks some. The data hold over 80,000 clones, with 70% to 90% observed a single time. The sample here was blood, taken before dendritic cell vaccination. These TCRs come from a human donor with glioblastoma.

This sequence joins TRBV4-2 and TRBJ1-1; D perhaps matches TRBD1 (5 bases). V shed 0 bases and J shed 1 base, with 21 bases lying between them. The CDR3 runs to 19 residues. CDR1 LGHNA and CDR2 YNFKEQ come from the germline V gene. The CDR3 sequence is CASSQDGDQGRERNTEAFF. CDR3 nucleotides: TGTGCCAGCAGCCAAGACGGCGACCAGGGACGGGAGAGGAACACTGAAGCTTTCTTT.

This clone was recorded a few times. The V call is TRBV6-1, the J call TRBJ1-2; no firm D call. Germline V gene sequence: CDR1 MNHNS, CDR2 SASEGT. V lost 1 base to trimming and J lost 8 bases, with 11 bases between them. CDR3 length: 13 residues. The CDR3 sequence: CASSEDLGSGYTF. The CDR3 DNA reads as TGTGCCAGCAGTGAAGATCTAGGTTCGGGCTACACCTTC.

The chain recombines TRBV7-6 with TRBJ2-1; no definite D call. The CDR3 sequence is 16 residues long. In germline, CDR1 is SGHVS, CDR2 FNYEAQ. V was cut by 0 bases and J by 2 bases, with 11 bases left in between. In DNA, the CDR3 is TGTGCCAGCAGCTTAGCGGGCCACTCAGCCTACAATGAGCAGTTCTTC. Its protein product is CASSLAGHSAYNEQFF.

This chain connects TRBV19 to TRBJ1-1; D ambiguous. Trimming left V 7 bases short and J 5 bases short, with 14 bases between. CDR1 is LNHDA, CDR2 SQIVND, per germline (reference sequence). This CDR3 comprises 13 residues. CDR3 loop: CASNHEQRTEAFF. In DNA form, the CDR3 reads TGTGCCAGTAACCACGAACAGCGGACTGAAGCTTTCTTT.

The J gene is TRBJ2-7, the V gene TRBV19; D is ambiguous. V lost 4 bases and J lost 4, with 11 bases in between. From germline, CDR1 is LNHDA and CDR2 SQIVND (reference sequence). The CDR3 extends over 13 amino acids. The chain's CDR3 is CASSSTYSYEQYF. The CDR3 nucleotides are TGTGCCAGTAGTAGCACTTATAGTTACGAGCAGTACTTC.

The V and J genes are TRBV7-2 and TRBJ2-1, with D maybe TRBD2 (6 bases). The germline V and J ends were trimmed by 3 bases and 6 bases, with 9 bases remaining between them. The CDR3 loop spans 13 amino acids. Per germline, CDR1 SGHTA and CDR2 FQGNSA. This chain's CDR3 is CASSFEAGNEQFF. The CDR3 DNA sequence: TGTGCCAGCAGCTTCGAAGCGGGCAATGAGCAGTTCTTC.

This chain connects TRBV18 to TRBJ2-7, with 8 bases that match TRBD1. J gave up 3 bases and V 0 bases, and 4 bases lay outside the gene matches. The CDR3 covers 15 residues. The germline CDR1 and CDR2 sequences are KGHSH and LQKENI. The CDR3 loop reads CASSPPTTGGYEQYF. For the CDR3, the DNA is TGTGCCAGCTCACCACCGACTACAGGGGGCTACGAGCAGTACTTC.

This clone was recorded once. CDR3 region: CASSYSASNQPQHF. For the CDR3, the DNA is TGTGCCAGCAGTTACTCAGCGAGCAATCAGCCCCAGCATTTT. The rearrangement links TRBV6-5 to TRBJ1-5, with D hard to call. CDR3 length: 14 residues. V was shortened by 0 bases and J by 1 base, with 4 bases between the two germline ends. CDR1 is MNHEY, CDR2 SVGAGI, per germline.

This clone has more than one count but fewer than ten. CDR3 loop: CSVDHRGGGYTF. The CDR3 DNA reads TGCAGCGTTGATCACAGGGGGGGCGGCTACACCTTC. The chain recombines TRBV29-1 with TRBJ1-2; TRBD1 matches at 8 bases. Germline CDR1 SQVTM, CDR2 ANQGSEA. The CDR3 length is 12 residues. Unmatched junction bases numbered 5, after V lost 3 bases and J lost 8 bases.

CDR3 sequence reads: CASSPGIVEDGYTF. The CDR3, as DNA: TGCGCCAGCAGCCCAGGGATTGTAGAGGATGGCTACACCTTC. V and J are TRBV5-1 and TRBJ1-2; D might be TRBD1 (5 bases). V was cut by 4 bases and J by 6 bases, with 16 bases left in between. Germline lookup yields CDR1 SGHRS and CDR2 YFSETQ. The CDR3 contains 14 residues. Filled out from reference TRBV5-1 and TRBJ1-2, the complete variable domain reads KAGVTQTPRYLIKTRGQQVTLSCSPISGHRSVSWYQQTPGQGLQFLFEYFSETQRNKGNFPGRFSGRQFSNSRSEMNVSTLELGDSALYLCASSPGIVEDGYTFGSGTRLTVV.

The chain uses TRBV11-3 and TRBJ1-2, with TRBD1 matching over 9 bases. Germline values: CDR1 SGHNT, CDR2 YENEEA. The ends lost 1 base at V and 3 bases at J; junction bases unmatched: 0. This CDR3 region has 14 residues. CDR3 residues: CASSLGQGDYGYTF. CDR3 in DNA: TGTGCCAGCAGCTTAGGACAGGGGGACTATGGCTACACCTTC.

V and J are TRBV4-2 and TRBJ2-5, with 11 bases aligning to TRBD2. CDR3 size: 18 residues. Germline assignment: CDR1 LGHNA and CDR2 YNFKEQ. The ends lost 1 base at V and 0 bases at J; junction bases unmatched: 7. For the CDR3, the DNA is TGTGCCAGCAGCCAAGGGTTGGCTAGCGGGAGGTACCAAGAGACCCAGTACTTC. It specifies CASSQGLASGRYQETQYF.

This chain uses TRBV2 with TRBJ2-5; 7 bases match TRBD1. Trimming at V came to 6 bases and at J to 2 bases, leaving 6 bases not matched to a gene. Germline-derived CDR1 and CDR2 are SNHLY and FYNNEI. The CDR3 runs 14 residues. The CDR3 coding sequence is TGTGCCAGCAGGACCGGGACAGCACAAGAGACCCAGTACTTC. This sequence encodes CASRTGTAQETQYF.

The V call is TRBV5-1, the J call TRBJ2-1; perhaps TRBD1 as D (5 bases). The V gene's germline CDR1 is SGHRS and CDR2 YFSETQ. The CDR3 covers 15 residues. V gave up 2 bases and J gave up 2 bases, with 11 bases separating them. CDR3 coding DNA: TGCGCCAGCAGCTTTAGATCGACAGCCTACAATGAGCAGTTCTTC. Its protein product is CASSFRSTAYNEQFF.

This chain links TRBV6-1 with TRBJ1-3; D call uncertain. V dropped 10 bases and J dropped 2 bases, with 9 bases sitting between them. Looked up from germline, CDR1 is MNHNS and CDR2 is SASEGT. The CDR3 covers 12 residues. The CDR3 here is CATEYPGNTIYF. CDR3 coding DNA: TGTGCCACCGAGTACCCTGGAAACACCATATATTTT.

V is TRBV7-3 and J is TRBJ2-1; TRBD2 might be the D (6 bases). The CDR3 spans 14 residues. CDR1 is SGHTA, CDR2 FQGTGA, per germline. V dropped 3 bases and J dropped 1 base, with 7 bases sitting between them. The CDR3 nucleotides are TGTGCCAGCAGCTTGGGACTGTCCTACAATGAGCAGTTCTTC. The encoded protein is CASSLGLSYNEQFF.

The chain joins TRBV7-9 to TRBJ2-7; TRBD1 might be the D (5 bases). The CDR3 totals 12 residues. Trimming took off 5 bases at V and 5 bases at J, with 10 bases between the two ends. From germline, CDR1 is SEHNR and CDR2 FQNEAQ (reference sequence). The CDR3 reads CASSPTGHEQYF. In nucleotides, the CDR3 is TGTGCCAGCAGCCCTACAGGTCACGAGCAGTACTTC.

This clone was picked up one time. The genes are TRBV4-2 and TRBJ2-7; 12 nucleotides agree with TRBD2. CDR1 and CDR2 (germline): LGHNA, YNFKEQ. J was trimmed by 5 bases and V by 1 base; bases with no gene match: 18. The CDR3 is 20 residues long. The CDR3 sequence: CASSQGRPGPSTSGSHEQYF. The DNA for the CDR3 is TGTGCCAGCAGCCAAGGGCGTCCAGGGCCCTCGACTAGCGGGAGCCACGAGCAGTACTTC.

The chain combines TRBV19 with TRBJ2-7; 12 bases are a match to TRBD1. Germline V CDR1 and CDR2: LNHDA, SQIVND (reference sequence). Trimming removed 5 bases from V and 6 bases from J; junction bases left unmatched: 8. This CDR3 has 15 amino acids. CDR3 protein: CASSAPGQGAGEQYF. CDR3 bases: TGTGCCAGTAGTGCACCGGGACAGGGGGCTGGCGAGCAGTACTTC.